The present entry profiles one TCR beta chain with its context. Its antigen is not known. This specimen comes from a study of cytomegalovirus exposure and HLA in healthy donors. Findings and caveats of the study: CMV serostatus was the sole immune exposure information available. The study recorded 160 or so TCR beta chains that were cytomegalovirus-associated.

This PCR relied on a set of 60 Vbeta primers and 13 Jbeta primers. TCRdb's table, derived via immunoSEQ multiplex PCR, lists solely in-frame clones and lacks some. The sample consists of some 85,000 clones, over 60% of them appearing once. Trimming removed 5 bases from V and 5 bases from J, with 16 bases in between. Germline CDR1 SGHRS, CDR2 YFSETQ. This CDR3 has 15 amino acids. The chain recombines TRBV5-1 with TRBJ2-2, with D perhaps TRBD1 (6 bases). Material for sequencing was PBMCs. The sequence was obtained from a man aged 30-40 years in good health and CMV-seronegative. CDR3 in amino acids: CASRSQGGNTGELFF. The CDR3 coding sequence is TGCGCCAGCAGGTCGCAAGGGGGAAATACCGGGGAGCTGTTTTTT.